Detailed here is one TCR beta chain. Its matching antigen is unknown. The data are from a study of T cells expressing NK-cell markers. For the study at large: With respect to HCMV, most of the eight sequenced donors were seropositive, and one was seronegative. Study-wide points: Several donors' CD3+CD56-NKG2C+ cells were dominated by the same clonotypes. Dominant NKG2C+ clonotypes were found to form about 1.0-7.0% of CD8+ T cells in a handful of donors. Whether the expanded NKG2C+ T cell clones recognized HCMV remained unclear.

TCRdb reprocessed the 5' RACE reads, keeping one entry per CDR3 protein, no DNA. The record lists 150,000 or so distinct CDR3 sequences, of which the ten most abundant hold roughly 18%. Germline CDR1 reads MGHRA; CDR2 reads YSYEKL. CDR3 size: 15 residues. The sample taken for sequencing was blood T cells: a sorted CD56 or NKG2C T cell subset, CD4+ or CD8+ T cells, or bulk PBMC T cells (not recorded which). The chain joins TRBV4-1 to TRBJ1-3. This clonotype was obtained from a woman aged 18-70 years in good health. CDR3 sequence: CASSQRQNSGNTIYF.